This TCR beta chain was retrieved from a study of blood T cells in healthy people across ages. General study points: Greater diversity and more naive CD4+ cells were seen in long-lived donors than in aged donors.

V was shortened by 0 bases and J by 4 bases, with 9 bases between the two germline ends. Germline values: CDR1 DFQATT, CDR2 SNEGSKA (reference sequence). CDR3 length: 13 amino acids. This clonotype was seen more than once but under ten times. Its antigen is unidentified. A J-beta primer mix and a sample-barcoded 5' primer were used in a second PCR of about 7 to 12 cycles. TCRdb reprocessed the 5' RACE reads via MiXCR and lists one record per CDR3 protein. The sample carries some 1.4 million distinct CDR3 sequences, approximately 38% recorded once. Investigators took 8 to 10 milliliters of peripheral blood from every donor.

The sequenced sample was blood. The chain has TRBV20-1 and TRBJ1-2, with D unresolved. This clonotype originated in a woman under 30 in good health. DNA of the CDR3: TGCAGTGCTAGAGACGACCGGCCCTATGGCTACACCTTC. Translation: CSARDDRPYGYTF.